The present TCR beta chain was sequenced within a study of blood T cells in healthy people across ages. Sample-barcoded 5' priming and a J-beta primer mix drove a second PCR of about 6 to 11 cycles. Via MiXCR, TCRdb re-called the 5' RACE reads, giving one row per CDR3 protein. The top ten hold under 4.5% of the sample, which has 600,000 to 1,000,000 distinct CDR3 sequences, 20% to 30% seen once. The sample holds one count of this clonotype. The same data also went into a second study, on T cells of mothers and their children. Per that study: In related and unrelated pairs alike, thymic selection shapes TCR recombination output, with inherited differences minor.

This sequence was found in a boy aged 10-17 years in good health. The specimen sequenced was blood.

In nucleotides, the CDR3 is TGTGCCAGCAGTTACTCGATTTGGCCAGACAACACCGGGGAGCTGTTTTTT. Protein sequence: CASSYSIWPDNTGELFF. The chain is built from TRBV6-2 or TRBV6-3 and TRBJ2-2; D uncertain. V shed 0 bases and J shed 2 bases, with 13 bases lying between them. This CDR3 comprises 17 residues. Germline loops: CDR1 MNHEY, CDR2 SVGEGT.